The rows below give T cell receptor beta chains drawn from one sample of a study of CD8 T cells in Susac syndrome. A single record per CDR3 protein comes from TCRdb applying MiXCR to the immunoSEQ multiplex PCR reads. Of approximately 300,000 distinct CDR3 sequences detected, around 89% appear once; the ten largest clones hold more than 0.15%. Sequencing was done on a sample of CD8+ T cells from PBMCs. The receptor source for this set is a human donor with multiple sclerosis. Each CDR3 is given with its conserved first and last residue. Fields, in order: CDR3 length, V gene, CDR3 protein.

cdr3_length: 15; v_call: TRBV7-2; cdr3_aa: CASSLQRDSSYEQYF
cdr3_length: 15; v_call: TRBV9; cdr3_aa: CASSASGGGAGELFF
cdr3_length: 17; v_call: TRBV4-2; cdr3_aa: CASSQDMDSGLFYEQYF
cdr3_length: 15; v_call: TRBV7-2; cdr3_aa: CASTLVLGHQETQYF
cdr3_length: 14; v_call: TRBV9; cdr3_aa: CASSVEGLVDEQYF
cdr3_length: 12; v_call: TRBV10-3; cdr3_aa: CATMGLAYEQYF
cdr3_length: 14; v_call: TRBV30; cdr3_aa: CAWSEGQGYQPQHF
cdr3_length: 13; v_call: TRBV11-2; cdr3_aa: CASSFGLGSEQFF
cdr3_length: 14; v_call: TRBV6-1; cdr3_aa: CASSEIHENYGYTF
cdr3_length: 15; v_call: TRBV3-1; cdr3_aa: CASSQDPSSGNEQFF
cdr3_length: 15; v_call: TRBV5-5; cdr3_aa: CASSLDQGFIQPQHF
cdr3_length: 10; v_call: TRBV2; cdr3_aa: CASSGHEQYF
cdr3_length: 14; v_call: TRBV2; cdr3_aa: CASKGQGAYNEQFF
cdr3_length: 11; v_call: TRBV5-6; cdr3_aa: CASSWNGIEFF
cdr3_length: 13; v_call: TRBV29-1; cdr3_aa: CSVEDRSSYEQYF
cdr3_length: 15; v_call: TRBV28; cdr3_aa: CASSPRQVRSDTQYF
cdr3_length: 15; v_call: TRBV6-4; cdr3_aa: CASKMTSDATGELFF
cdr3_length: 19; v_call: TRBV5-1; cdr3_aa: CASSPLELAELYSYNEQFF
cdr3_length: 14; v_call: TRBV28; cdr3_aa: CASSLGEGYTEAFF
cdr3_length: 19; v_call: TRBV28; cdr3_aa: CASSPWIAQHREHQETQYF
cdr3_length: 14; v_call: TRBV12-3/TRBV12-4; cdr3_aa: CASSSPKAGDEQYF
cdr3_length: 14; v_call: TRBV19; cdr3_aa: CASSAPSGAYEQYF
cdr3_length: 16; v_call: TRBV7-9; cdr3_aa: CASSSVVDRDGEKLFF
cdr3_length: 18; v_call: TRBV20-1; cdr3_aa: CSARDDGTSGRSYNEQFF
cdr3_length: 13; v_call: TRBV6-2/TRBV6-3; cdr3_aa: CASRLSSGNEQFF
cdr3_length: 15; v_call: TRBV18; cdr3_aa: CASSPPDPRPDEQYF
cdr3_length: 14; v_call: TRBV6-5; cdr3_aa: CASSYRLITGELFF
cdr3_length: 15; v_call: TRBV7-9; cdr3_aa: CASSSSSGSHNEQFF
cdr3_length: 14; v_call: TRBV2; cdr3_aa: CASRPLGDPYEQYF
cdr3_length: 12; v_call: TRBV20-1; cdr3_aa: CSAETGSSRQYF
cdr3_length: 15; v_call: TRBV3-1; cdr3_aa: CASSQETVGRETQYF
cdr3_length: 11; v_call: TRBV29-1; cdr3_aa: CSTRGENIQYF
cdr3_length: 15; v_call: TRBV6-1; cdr3_aa: CASSETGTGGFEQFF
cdr3_length: 14; v_call: TRBV6-1; cdr3_aa: CATKDRGVRYEQYF
cdr3_length: 8; v_call: TRBV7-9; cdr3_aa: CAGDEQYF
cdr3_length: 16; v_call: TRBV6-4; cdr3_aa: CASSAGTSGGTGELFF
cdr3_length: 15; v_call: TRBV19; cdr3_aa: CASSNPGGGVTEAFF
cdr3_length: 16; v_call: TRBV20-1; cdr3_aa: CSAKPGQGSGANVLTF
cdr3_length: 19; v_call: TRBV12-3/TRBV12-4; cdr3_aa: CASTPTGREGLGPLDTIYF
cdr3_length: 14; v_call: TRBV2; cdr3_aa: CASRGFRGQQPQHF
cdr3_length: 16; v_call: TRBV20-1; cdr3_aa: CSARDRPGLAGATQYF
cdr3_length: 16; v_call: TRBV4-3; cdr3_aa: CASSQAGGGTQETQYF
cdr3_length: 14; v_call: TRBV20-1; cdr3_aa: CSATRRDSYNEQFF
cdr3_length: 15; v_call: TRBV5-6; cdr3_aa: CASSLEGEGGNIQYF
cdr3_length: 15; v_call: TRBV4-3; cdr3_aa: CASSFGTSGGVEQFF
cdr3_length: 13; v_call: TRBV27; cdr3_aa: CASSWGQGPEQFF
cdr3_length: 17; v_call: TRBV7-8; cdr3_aa: CASSLGVSGGLLGEQYF
cdr3_length: 13; v_call: TRBV20-1; cdr3_aa: CSASSDSGPWPFF
cdr3_length: 16; v_call: TRBV29-1; cdr3_aa: CSVWLGGTGNPDTQYF
cdr3_length: 16; v_call: TRBV10-3; cdr3_aa: CAISEPGQLANYGYTF
cdr3_length: 21; v_call: TRBV9; cdr3_aa: CASSANPSPGPTLVSSYEQYF
cdr3_length: 13; v_call: TRBV19; cdr3_aa: CASSPGPEYEQYF
cdr3_length: 15; v_call: TRBV27; cdr3_aa: CASSIRDRVTGELFF
cdr3_length: 18; v_call: TRBV4-3; cdr3_aa: CASSQLPRAGGSGGELFF
cdr3_length: 15; v_call: TRBV4-3; cdr3_aa: CASSQIPGGTDTQYF
cdr3_length: 12; v_call: TRBV19; cdr3_aa: CASTGNTGELFF
cdr3_length: 14; v_call: TRBV28; cdr3_aa: CASSLRLAVHEQYF
cdr3_length: 15; v_call: TRBV7-9; cdr3_aa: CASSLTGGRDNEQFF
cdr3_length: 12; v_call: TRBV19; cdr3_aa: CASSIAGNEQFF